A single sample is the source of the 25 T cell receptor beta chains below, sequenced in a study of blood T cell repertoires in COVID-19 (TCRdb year 2020). Libraries were constructed by the immunoSEQ multiplex PCR assay. Held by TCRdb, this immuneACCESS table contains in-frame sequences only and omits some clones. Under half of the omission traces to an unresolved V gene where checked; the cause of the rest is unknown. The sample has nearly 250,000 clones on record, almost 85% of them singletons. Over 7.5% of the sample is held by the ten biggest clonotypes. The material sequenced was PBMCs or T cells enriched from blood (not recorded which). All receptors derive from a woman aged 45-60 years with acute COVID-19.

Remarks on this clone: The junction does not match germline at one end; this may be a read error. The V call is TRBV5-6, the J call TRBJ1-1; D is undetermined. This CDR3 is built from 16 residues. Germline V CDR1 and CDR2: SGHDT, YYEEEE. The CDR3 DNA reads as TGTGCCAGCAGCTTGGAGCGCGGCTATTTGAATACTGAAGCTTTCTTT. This sequence encodes CASSLERGYLNTEAFF.

The V call is TRBV5-6, the J call TRBJ1-1; 10 bases are a match to TRBD1. The CDR3 extends over 17 amino acids. The J segment lost 2 bases and the V segment lost 4 bases, leaving 11 bases of the junction unmatched. CDR1 and CDR2 from the germline V gene are SGHDT and YYEEEE. CDR3 loop: CASSLGQGWLSNTEAFF. DNA of the CDR3: TGTGCCAGCAGCCTGGGACAGGGGTGGCTCTCAAACACTGAAGCTTTCTTT. Complete variable domain (other parts from reference TRBV5-6 and TRBJ1-1): DAGVTQSPTHLIKTRGQQVTLRCSPKSGHDTVSWYQQALGQGPQFIFQYYEEEERQRGNFPDRFSGHQFPNYSSELNVNALLLGDSALYLCASSLGQGWLSNTEAFFGQGTRLTVV.

This sequence joins TRBV6-5 and TRBJ1-2; D possibly corresponds to TRBD1 (6 bases). The CDR3 has 14 amino acids. Trimming took off 6 bases at V and 3 bases at J, with 14 bases between the two ends. The germline CDR1 and CDR2 sequences are MNHEY and SVGAGI. DNA for the CDR3: TGTGCCAGCAGATTGAGACAGGCGCACTATGGCTACACCTTC. This sequence encodes CASRLRQAHYGYTF.

CDR3 amino acids: CAWGPPGRNTIYF. The CDR3 nucleotides are TGTGCCTGGGGTCCACCAGGGAGAAACACCATATATTTT. This chain links TRBV30 with TRBJ1-3, with D perhaps TRBD1 (5 bases). The CDR3 has 13 amino acids. Germline V gene sequence: CDR1 GTSNPN, CDR2 SVGIG (reference sequence). Between the trimmed V and J ends, which lost 5 bases and 5 bases, there was a span of 13 bases.

V and J are TRBV19 and TRBJ2-1; 10 nucleotides match TRBD1. The CDR3 is made up of 17 amino acids. V trimming: 1 base; J trimming: 7 bases; junction bases outside the gene matches: 10. Germline V gene lookup returns CDR1 LNHDA and CDR2 SQIVND (reference sequence). The CDR3 here is CASSIVGQGVRGNEQFF. CDR3 nucleotide sequence: TGTGCCAGTAGTATAGTCGGACAGGGGGTACGGGGGAATGAGCAGTTCTTC.

The chain couples TRBV6-4 to TRBJ2-1; TRBD1 is a possible D gene (6 bases). V lost 3 bases and J lost 6, with 12 bases in between. This CDR3 is 14 amino acids long. Germline CDR1 is MRHNA and CDR2 is SNTAGT. The CDR3 here is CASSEQGLANEQFF. For the CDR3, the DNA is TGTGCCAGCAGTGAACAGGGTCTAGCCAATGAGCAGTTCTTC.

The V and J genes are TRBV9 and TRBJ2-1, with a weak D call TRBD1 (6 bases). The CDR3 is made up of 14 amino acids. Germline CDR1 and CDR2: SGDLS and YYNGEE. V lost 4 bases, J lost 5 bases, and 13 bases lay in between. The CDR3 sequence: CASSPRGQNNEQFF. The CDR3, as DNA: TGTGCCAGCAGCCCCCGAGGACAGAACAATGAGCAGTTCTTC.

The J gene is TRBJ1-2, the V gene TRBV6-5; 8 bases are shared with TRBD1. This CDR3 has 13 amino acids. In germline, CDR1 is MNHEY, CDR2 SVGAGI. V shed 7 bases and J 4 bases; nucleotides not matched to a gene: 5. This CDR3 is CASTAQGGYGYTF. The CDR3 DNA is TGTGCCAGCACCGCACAGGGGGGCTATGGCTACACCTTC.

The chain is built from TRBV7-9 and TRBJ2-1, with 12 positions matching TRBD2. The CDR3 length is 14 residues. In germline, CDR1 is SEHNR, CDR2 FQNEAQ (reference sequence). The trim removed 0 bases at V and 12 bases at J, leaving 3 bases unmatched. CDR3 DNA: TGTGCCAGCAGCTTAGCCCTAGCGGGGGGGTTGCAGTTCTTC. Protein: CASSLALAGGLQFF. Together with reference TRBV7-9 and TRBJ2-1, the CDR3 gives the full variable domain: DTGVSQNPRHKITKRGQNVTFRCDPISEHNRLYWYRQTLGQGPEFLTYFQNEAQLEKSRLLSDRFSAERPKGSFSTLEIQRTEQGDSAMYLCASSLALAGGLQFFGPGTRLTVL.

The chain links TRBV12-3 or TRBV12-4 to TRBJ1-2, with D possibly TRBD1 on 6 matching bases. V was clipped by 6 bases and J by 6 bases, with 14 bases between them. This CDR3 has 13 residues. The CDR3 spells CASSLVGGHGYTF. The CDR3 DNA reads TGTGCCAGCAGCCTAGTTGGGGGCCATGGCTACACCTTC.

In this sample, this clone turned up a few times. J is TRBJ2-2 and V is TRBV7-8; D assignment may be TRBD1 or TRBD2 (5 bases each). Germline V gene lookup returns CDR1 SGHVS and CDR2 FQNEAQ. Trimming took 5 bases from V and 0 from J, leaving 10 bases between them. The CDR3 spans 15 residues. The DNA of the CDR3 is TGTGCCAGCAGCCGGGGCAGGACGAACACCGGGGAGCTGTTTTTT. This gives the protein CASSRGRTNTGELFF.

The genes are TRBV19 and TRBJ1-5; D may be TRBD1 (5 bases). With 5 bases removed from V and 5 bases from J, the gap between germline ends came to 16 bases. The CDR3 runs 15 residues. Germline-derived CDR1 and CDR2 are LNHDA and SQIVND (reference sequence). Written as DNA, the CDR3 is TGTGCCAGTAGTGGGGAGGGGATGGCGTATCAGCCCCAGCATTTT. It codes for CASSGEGMAYQPQHF.

The V and J genes are TRBV24-1 and TRBJ2-5, with 9 positions matching TRBD2. Losses at the gene ends were 6 bases for V and 5 bases for J; bases not matched to a gene: 12. Germline assignment: CDR1 KGHDR and CDR2 SFDVKD. The CDR3 spans 16 residues. CDR3: CATSMGGSSGGETQYF. The CDR3 DNA reads as TGTGCCACCAGTATGGGGGGTAGTAGCGGGGGTGAGACCCAGTACTTC.

The rearrangement joins TRBV5-1 to TRBJ1-2; D might be TRBD1 (6 bases). Germline V lookup: CDR1 SGHRS, CDR2 YFSETQ. This CDR3 contains 17 residues. Trimming removed 0 bases at V and 2 bases at J, with 17 bases between. The CDR3, as DNA: TGCGCCAGCAGCTTGGCTGCAGGGGAGGGATTCAACTATGGCTACACCTTC. Amino acid sequence: CASSLAAGEGFNYGYTF.

The J gene is TRBJ1-6, the V gene TRBV18; the D gene is possibly TRBD1 (5 bases). The CDR3 sequence is 13 residues long. Looked up from germline, CDR1 is KGHSH and CDR2 is LQKENI. The V and J ends lost 9 bases and 8 bases respectively, with 14 bases between them. DNA for the CDR3: TGTGCCAGTTCCCAGGGCAAGGATTCACCCCTCCACTTT. Translating gives CASSQGKDSPLHF. Filled out from reference TRBV18 and TRBJ1-6, the complete variable domain reads NAGVMQNPRHLVRRRGQEARLRCSPMKGHSHVYWYRQLPEEGLKFMVYLQKENIIDESGMPKERFSAEFPKEGPSILRIQQVVRGDSAAYFCASSQGKDSPLHFGNGTRLTVT.

The genes are TRBV3-1 (or the pseudogene TRBV3-2) and TRBJ1-2; TRBD1 agrees at 7 bases. The CDR3 sequence is 14 residues long. Trimming removed 3 bases from V and 5 bases from J; junction bases left unmatched: 6. Germline CDR1 is LGHDT and CDR2 is YNNKEL (reference sequence). The CDR3: CASSQTGTAYGYTF. CDR3 bases: TGTGCCAGCAGCCAGACCGGGACAGCATATGGCTACACCTTC.

V usage is TRBV18 and J usage is TRBJ2-2, with 7 nucleotides matching TRBD2. Unmatched junction bases numbered 5, after V lost 1 base and J lost 3 bases. Germline CDR1 is KGHSH and CDR2 is LQKENI. The CDR3 is 16 residues long. CDR3 sequence reads: CASSPRQGGDTGELFF. In DNA, the CDR3 is TGTGCCAGCTCACCACGGCAGGGAGGGGACACCGGGGAGCTGTTTTTT.

Concerning this clone itself: Other nucleotide sequences in the sample specify the same CDR3. CDR3 nucleotides: TGTGCCAGCAGTTATAATTTGGGAGGGGTCGGCTACACCTTC. This codes for CASSYNLGGVGYTF. The chain couples TRBV5-4 to TRBJ1-2; the D gene is possibly TRBD1 (5 bases). Germline lookup yields CDR1 SGHNT and CDR2 YYREEE (reference sequence). This CDR3 contains 14 residues. The V end lost 5 bases, the J end lost 8 bases, and 19 bases lay between the germline ends.

This clone was recorded only once. CDR3 coding DNA: TGCGCCAGCAGCTACTCACGACAGGGTCAGACTGAAGCTTTCTTT. Amino acids: CASSYSRQGQTEAFF. This sequence joins TRBV5-1 and TRBJ1-1; 7 nucleotides match TRBD1. Germline lookup yields CDR1 SGHRS and CDR2 YFSETQ. V lost 3 bases and J lost 5; bases outside the gene matches: 10. The CDR3 loop spans 15 amino acids.

V usage is TRBV7-2 and J usage is TRBJ2-7; tentative D call: TRBD2 (6 bases). The CDR3 has 18 amino acids. Germline CDR1 SGHTA, CDR2 FQGNSA. Between the trimmed V and J ends, which lost 5 bases and 1 base, there was a span of 24 bases. The CDR3 is CASSPKRGGVDRSYEQYF. The CDR3 nucleotides read TGTGCCAGCAGCCCCAAGCGTGGAGGGGTCGACCGTTCCTACGAGCAGTACTTC.

This sequence joins TRBV6-5 and TRBJ2-3; 9 bases align to TRBD1. V trimming: 2 bases; J trimming: 0 bases; junction bases outside the gene matches: 3. The CDR3 contains 16 residues. The germline CDR1 and CDR2 sequences are MNHEY and SVGAGI. The CDR3 sequence is CASSYGTGRSTDTQYF. CDR3 sequence (DNA): TGTGCCAGCAGTTACGGGACAGGGAGGAGCACAGATACGCAGTATTTT.

The J gene is TRBJ2-2, the V gene TRBV3-1 (or the pseudogene TRBV3-2); 9 bases match TRBD1. Germline trimming cut 4 bases from V and 6 bases from J; bases unmatched to any gene: 3. Germline CDR1 and CDR2: LGHDT and YNNKEL (reference sequence). The CDR3 contains 14 residues. The chain's CDR3 is CASSRQGGAGELFF. The DNA for the CDR3 is TGTGCCAGCAGCCGACAGGGGGGGGCCGGGGAGCTGTTTTTT.

In DNA form, the CDR3 reads TGTGCCAGTACCCTCGACAGGGCAGGCAATCAGCCCCAGCATTTT. Its protein is CASTLDRAGNQPQHF. This chain uses TRBV19 with TRBJ1-5; 7 bases align to TRBD1. The V gene end was trimmed by 7 bases and the J gene end by 2 bases; junction bases not matched to a gene: 8. The CDR3 runs to 15 residues. Looked up from germline, CDR1 is LNHDA and CDR2 is SQIVND (reference sequence).

The chain combines TRBV7-9 with TRBJ2-5, with TRBD2 matching over 14 bases. CDR3 length equals 15 residues. V was clipped by 5 bases and J by 7 bases; unmatched bases: 6. CDR1 and CDR2 (germline): SEHNR, FQNEAQ (reference sequence). CDR3 sequence reads: CASSNRTSGGTTQYF. DNA of the CDR3: TGTGCCAGCAGCAACCGGACTAGCGGGGGGACGACCCAGTACTTC. The variable domain in full, with the rest retrieved from reference TRBV7-9 and TRBJ2-5, is DTGVSQNPRHKITKRGQNVTFRCDPISEHNRLYWYRQTLGQGPEFLTYFQNEAQLEKSRLLSDRFSAERPKGSFSTLEIQRTEQGDSAMYLCASSNRTSGGTTQYFGPGTRLLVL.

The V and J genes are TRBV6-5 and TRBJ1-1; 11 bases map to TRBD1. CDR1 is MNHEY, CDR2 SVGAGI, per germline. The CDR3 length is 14 residues. The V segment lost 6 bases and the J segment 5 bases; nucleotides outside the gene matches: 5. DNA of the CDR3: TGTGCCAGCAGCCTTGGGACAGGGGGGACTGAAGCTTTCTTT. Protein product: CASSLGTGGTEAFF.